This TCR beta chain was sequenced in a study of shared clonotypes between healthy human individuals. Study-level information: CD4 naive cells filled three plates per donor, CD4 memory three, CD8 naive two and CD8 memory one.

The table came from immunoSEQ multiplex PCR; TCRdb's copy has only in-frame clones and leaves some out. The sample records over a million clones, approximately 97% being singletons. The CDR3 runs 17 residues. V gave up 3 bases and J gave up 2 bases; unmatched junction bases: 8. Looked up from germline, CDR1 is SGHDT and CDR2 is YYEEEE. Material: naive CD4+ T cells sorted from blood. Regarding subset: CD45RA+ positively selected. This clonotype was obtained from a man younger than 40 in good health. This chain links TRBV5-6 with TRBJ2-2, with TRBD2 identical over 9 bases. CDR3 in amino acids: CASSSQSGRLNTGELFF. Written as DNA, the CDR3 is TGTGCCAGCAGCTCGCAGAGCGGGAGGCTCAACACCGGGGAGCTGTTTTTT.